The 19 T cell receptor beta chains given below trace back to one sample, sequenced in a study of T cells expressing NK-cell markers (dated by TCRdb to 2018 to 2021). Receptor amplification or capture employed 5' RACE. Sequencer: Illumina HiSeq 2000. TCRdb reanalyzed the reads, keeping one entry per CDR3 protein sequence and omitting DNA. The sample has 500,000 to 700,000 distinct CDR3 sequences on record. The ten largest make up roughly 3.6% of the sample. The sample consisted of blood T cells: a sorted CD56 or NKG2C T cell subset, CD4+ or CD8+ T cells, or bulk PBMC T cells (not recorded which). The origin of the receptors is a man aged 18-30 years in good health. Donor details come from another sample of the same person, matched by shared clones.

V usage is TRBV27 and J usage is TRBJ2-7; TCRdb calls TRBD1, which cannot be checked without DNA. The CDR3 totals 13 residues. Germline CDR1 reads MNHEY; CDR2 reads SMNVEV (reference sequence). CDR3 in amino acids: CASRTGGVNEQYF.

The rearrangement links TRBV12-3 or TRBV12-4 to TRBJ2-3. This CDR3 region has 13 residues. The CDR3 reads CASSQTQVDTQYF.

This sequence joins TRBV6-5 and TRBJ1-1. CDR3 length: 14 residues. Germline V gives CDR1 MNHEY, CDR2 SVGAGI. The CDR3 reads CASSYSGSYTEAFF.

V usage is TRBV11-2 and J usage is TRBJ1-2; TCRdb's D call, TRBD1, is unchecked because there is no DNA. CDR3 length equals 13 residues. From germline, CDR1 is SGHAT and CDR2 FQNNGV. The CDR3 reads CASSVDRQYGYTF.

The chain carries TRBV30 and TRBJ2-2; the D call of TRBD1 rests on TCRdb alone, since no DNA is present to check it. Germline V gives CDR1 GTSNPN, CDR2 SVGIG (reference sequence). The length of the CDR3 is 12 residues. The chain's CDR3 is CAWSPLSGELFF.

This chain connects TRBV20-1 to TRBJ2-1; TCRdb's D gene call, TRBD2, goes unchecked for lack of DNA. This CDR3 has 18 amino acids. Per germline, CDR1 DFQATT and CDR2 SNEGSKA (reference sequence). CDR3 amino acids: CSALHWASGSPSYNEQFF.

The chain is built from TRBV5-1 and TRBJ2-3; TCRdb outputs TRBD1, but without DNA this stays unchecked. The CDR3 length is 16 residues. Looked up from germline, CDR1 is SGHRS and CDR2 is YFSETQ. The CDR3 sequence: CASSPLGEGGTDTQYF. Variable domain in full (rest from reference TRBV5-1 and TRBJ2-3): KAGVTQTPRYLIKTRGQQVTLSCSPISGHRSVSWYQQTPGQGLQFLFEYFSETQRNKGNFPGRFSGRQFSNSRSEMNVSTLELGDSALYLCASSPLGEGGTDTQYFGPGTRLTVL.

The gene calls are TRBV4-2 and TRBJ1-2; TCRdb reports TRBD1, a call that lacks DNA to check it against. The germline V gene encodes CDR1 LGHNA and CDR2 YNFKEQ. The CDR3 contains 14 residues. This chain's CDR3 is CASSQVGTGNGYTF.

This sequence joins TRBV29-1 and TRBJ1-2; TCRdb indicates TRBD1, and absent DNA this call remains unverified. Germline V lookup: CDR1 SQVTM, CDR2 ANQGSEA. The CDR3 loop spans 12 amino acids. The CDR3 here is CSVAGREIGYTF.

The chain's CDR3 is CASSFVGRGEKLFF. The rearrangement links TRBV12-3 or TRBV12-4 to TRBJ1-4; TCRdb's assignment of TRBD1 cannot be checked, as there is no DNA. This CDR3 has 14 amino acids.

This rearrangement joins TRBV7-2 to TRBJ1-5; TCRdb designates TRBD1, a call that cannot be tested without DNA. The CDR3 is made up of 14 amino acids. The germline V gene encodes CDR1 SGHTA and CDR2 FQGNSA. The CDR3 loop reads CASSRRGVGQPQHF.

This chain uses TRBV6-5 with TRBJ1-5; the D gene TCRdb calls, TRBD1, cannot be checked with no DNA. The CDR3 runs 17 residues. CDR1 is MNHEY, CDR2 SVGAGI, per germline. CDR3 sequence: CASSTGTGVGSNQPQHF.

The chain couples TRBV29-1 to TRBJ2-1; lacking DNA, the TRBD1 call made by TCRdb goes unchecked. Germline-derived CDR1 and CDR2 are SQVTM and ANQGSEA. The CDR3 sequence is 13 residues long. The CDR3 reads CSVESGTDNEQFF.

CDR3 residues: CASSSGGPNNEQFF. The V and J genes are TRBV5-1 and TRBJ2-1. This CDR3 region has 14 residues. The germline V gene has CDR1 SGHRS and CDR2 YFSETQ. Together with reference TRBV5-1 and TRBJ2-1, the CDR3 gives the full variable domain: KAGVTQTPRYLIKTRGQQVTLSCSPISGHRSVSWYQQTPGQGLQFLFEYFSETQRNKGNFPGRFSGRQFSNSRSEMNVSTLELGDSALYLCASSSGGPNNEQFFGPGTRLTVL.

The V call is TRBV10-3, the J call TRBJ2-3; TCRdb's D call, TRBD2, is unchecked because there is no DNA. CDR1 ENHRY and CDR2 SYGVKD come from the germline V gene. There are 14 residues in the CDR3. This CDR3 reads CAISDLRATDTQYF.

The rearrangement joins TRBV5-1 to TRBJ2-1; the TRBD1 assignment by TCRdb is unverifiable without DNA. Germline CDR1 and CDR2: SGHRS and YFSETQ. This CDR3 spans 13 amino acids. CDR3 in amino acids: CASSLVGDRDEFF.

This chain joins TRBV11-2 and TRBJ2-1; lacking DNA, the TRBD2 call made by TCRdb goes unchecked. The CDR3 extends over 17 amino acids. Germline V lookup: CDR1 SGHAT, CDR2 FQNNGV. The CDR3 spells CASISNRADGSYNEQFF.

V is TRBV15 and J is TRBJ2-3; TCRdb's assignment of TRBD1 cannot be checked, as there is no DNA. The CDR3 is 16 amino acids. Germline CDR1 is LNHNV and CDR2 is YYDKDF (reference sequence). CDR3 residues: CATSRGGARRTDTQYF. Full variable domain (missing parts from reference TRBV15 and TRBJ2-3): DAMVIQNPRYQVTQFGKPVTLSCSQTLNHNVMYWYQQKSSQAPKLLFHYYDKDFNNEADTPDNFQSRRPNTSFCFLDIRSPGLGDTAMYLCATSRGGARRTDTQYFGPGTRLTVL.

This chain links TRBV30 with TRBJ2-3. Looked up from germline, CDR1 is GTSNPN and CDR2 is SVGIG (reference sequence). The CDR3 covers 14 residues. This CDR3 is CAWRQVALTDTQYF. Supplemented by reference TRBV30 and TRBJ2-3, the full variable domain reads SQTIHQWPATLVQPVGSPLSLECTVEGTSNPNLYWYRQAAGRGLQLLFYSVGIGQISSEVPQNLSASRPQDRQFILSSKKLLLSDSGFYLCAWRQVALTDTQYFGPGTRLTVL.